The 14 T cell receptor beta chains reported below all come from one sample, sequenced in a study of T-cell memory formation after mild COVID-19. TCRdb fed the 5' RACE reads into MiXCR, producing one record per CDR3 protein. The sample yields roughly 200,000 distinct CDR3 sequences, under 20% seen once. Sequenced: PBMCs or a T cell subset sorted from them (not recorded which). These receptors were collected from an adult woman who had mild COVID-19 (a few samples of this study predate the infection). Cell type and time point are not known.

A few counts support this clonotype. This chain links TRBV5-1 with TRBJ2-1; TRBD2 matches at 13 bases. V dropped 4 bases and J dropped 5; count of bases not matched to a gene: 15. The CDR3 is made up of 19 amino acids. Germline assignment: CDR1 SGHRS and CDR2 YFSETQ. The CDR3 DNA is TGCGCCAGCAGCCCCTGGACTAGCGGGGGCACTAGAACCCACAATGAGCAGTTCTTC. Protein: CASSPWTSGGTRTHNEQFF.

This clonotype was counted between two and nine times. The chain carries TRBV29-1 and TRBJ2-1; 8 nucleotides line up with TRBD2. The CDR3 length is 14 residues. Germline CDR1 reads SQVTM; CDR2 reads ANQGSEA. J lost 3 bases, V lost 4 bases, and 5 bases had no gene match. The CDR3, as DNA: TGCAGCGTTGCGGTAGCGGGAAACTACAATGAGCAGTTCTTC. Residues: CSVAVAGNYNEQFF.

The sample holds a few counts of this clonotype. This rearrangement joins TRBV4-2 to TRBJ2-7; 8 bases fit TRBD2. The length of the CDR3 is 16 residues. The germline V gene encodes CDR1 LGHNA and CDR2 YNFKEQ. Unmatched junction bases numbered 8, after V lost 1 base and J lost 3 bases. CDR3 protein: CASSQGSASGHYEQYF. The CDR3 DNA reads TGTGCCAGCAGCCAAGGTTCTGCTAGCGGGCACTACGAGCAGTACTTC.

This clonotype was counted many times. The genes are TRBV7-2 and TRBJ2-1, with 9 bases identical to TRBD2. This CDR3 spans 17 amino acids. Germline values: CDR1 SGHTA, CDR2 FQGNSA. V lost 0 bases and J lost 6; bases outside the gene matches: 9. CDR3 sequence: CASSLAPSGTSLNEQFF. CDR3 DNA sequence: TGTGCCAGCAGCTTAGCCCCTTCCGGGACTAGCCTCAATGAGCAGTTCTTC.

The rearrangement links TRBV12-3 or TRBV12-4 to TRBJ2-5; D not resolved. The CDR3 totals 13 residues. V lost 4 bases and J 3 bases, leaving 9 bases between the germline ends. CDR3 nucleotides: TGTGCCAGCAGTTCTAGGGCTAAAGAGACCCAGTACTTC. It specifies CASSSRAKETQYF.

This clonotype has just a few counts. V usage is TRBV20-1 and J usage is TRBJ2-7; TRBD2 might be the D (5 bases). CDR1 is DFQATT and CDR2 is SNEGSKA in the germline V gene (reference sequence). Trimming removed 6 bases at V and 6 bases at J, with 27 bases between. This CDR3 spans 16 amino acids. The CDR3 DNA is TGCAGTGCCACGATAGTAGGAGCGAACCCCAGCGGCGAGCAGTACTTC. This sequence encodes CSATIVGANPSGEQYF.

This clonotype has more than one count but fewer than ten. V gene TRBV9 combines with J gene TRBJ2-7; D not certain. Trimming stripped 0 bases from V and 4 bases from J, with 14 bases between. The germline V gene encodes CDR1 SGDLS and CDR2 YYNGEE. This CDR3 has 15 amino acids. In DNA form, the CDR3 reads TGTGCCAGCAGCGTAGAAGGCCAACCGGCTTACGAGCAGTACTTC. The encoded protein is CASSVEGQPAYEQYF.

This clonotype appeared a few times. The rearrangement uses TRBV29-1 and TRBJ2-3; D is uncertain. The germline V gene has CDR1 SQVTM and CDR2 ANQGSEA. CDR3 length equals 15 residues. The V end lost 4 bases, the J end lost 0 bases, and 14 bases lay between the germline ends. CDR3 loop: CSVGARSSSTDTQYF. As DNA, the CDR3 is TGCAGCGTTGGGGCGAGGTCTTCTAGCACAGATACGCAGTATTTT.

This clonotype appeared a few times. This chain uses TRBV12-3 or TRBV12-4 with TRBJ2-2, with D possibly TRBD1 on 5 matching bases. Trimming removed 3 bases at V and 3 bases at J, with 17 bases between. The CDR3 sequence is 17 residues long. This chain's CDR3 is CASSFPDSWGHTGELFF. In DNA form, the CDR3 reads TGTGCCAGCAGTTTTCCCGACAGCTGGGGCCACACCGGGGAGCTGTTTTTT.

This clonotype came up a few times. V usage is TRBV19 and J usage is TRBJ2-1, with D perhaps given as TRBD1 or TRBD2 (6 bases each). The CDR3 totals 13 residues. The germline V gene encodes CDR1 LNHDA and CDR2 SQIVND (reference sequence). V lost 6 bases and J lost 9, with 15 bases in between. CDR3 region: CASRPSGGGEQFF. The CDR3 region has the DNA TGTGCCAGTAGACCCTCAGGAGGGGGTGAGCAGTTCTTC.

The CDR3 DNA is TGCAGTGCTCGCACACGGACAGACACAGATACGCAGTATTTT. It encodes CSARTRTDTDTQYF. The rearrangement joins TRBV20-1 to TRBJ2-3, with D perhaps TRBD1 (6 bases). Trimming took off 5 bases at V and 2 bases at J, with 14 bases between the two ends. The CDR3 covers 14 residues. Germline V CDR1 and CDR2: DFQATT, SNEGSKA (reference sequence).

The chain recombines TRBV10-3 with TRBJ2-1, with unresolved D. Germline V CDR1 and CDR2: ENHRY, SYGVKD. The length of the CDR3 is 12 residues. The germline V and J ends were trimmed by 0 bases and 12 bases, with 9 bases remaining between them. CDR3 sequence reads: CAISESTRLQFF. The CDR3 nucleotides read TGTGCCATCAGTGAGTCGACCCGGCTGCAGTTCTTC.

V is TRBV20-1 and J is TRBJ2-5, with D possibly being TRBD1 or TRBD2 (7 bases each). Germline V lookup: CDR1 DFQATT, CDR2 SNEGSKA (reference sequence). V was shortened by 5 bases and J by 5 bases, with 18 bases between the two germline ends. The CDR3 totals 14 residues. The CDR3 coding sequence is TGCAGTGCTCAGGGCGGGGGCAGGGGGGAGACCCAGTACTTC. Its protein is CSAQGGGRGETQYF.

This clonotype was seen a handful of times. The chain carries TRBV5-8 and TRBJ1-5; D ambiguous. V was shortened by 0 bases and J by 2 bases, with 12 bases between the two germline ends. The CDR3 has 16 amino acids. Germline V gives CDR1 SGHTS, CDR2 YDEGEE. CDR3 residues: CASSLGSSWGNQPQHF. The DNA of the CDR3 is TGTGCCAGCAGCTTGGGAAGTTCTTGGGGCAATCAGCCCCAGCATTTT.